A single sample is the source of the 30 T cell receptor beta chains below, sequenced in a study of blood T cell repertoires in COVID-19. TCRdb's table, derived via immunoSEQ multiplex PCR, lists solely in-frame clones and lacks some. The sample has 200,000 or so clones, about 80% seen once; the top ten hold approximately 7.2%. The sequencing input was peripheral blood. These TCRs come from a human donor with acute or convalescent COVID-19. The donor label of this sample is uncertain.

The V gene is TRBV3-1 (or the pseudogene TRBV3-2), the J gene TRBJ1-1; 10 bases map to TRBD1. There are 13 residues in the CDR3. Germline loops: CDR1 LGHDT, CDR2 YNNKEL (reference sequence). Trimming took 4 bases from V and 7 from J; bases not matched to a gene: 3. This CDR3 is CASSLDRGLEAFF. CDR3 DNA: TGTGCCAGCAGCCTAGACAGGGGGCTTGAAGCTTTCTTT.

The chain carries TRBV27 and TRBJ2-7; 11 bases align to TRBD2. The CDR3 consists of 16 residues. Germline trimming cut 2 bases from V and 4 bases from J; bases unmatched to any gene: 7. Germline loops: CDR1 MNHEY, CDR2 SMNVEV (reference sequence). CDR3 loop: CASSLRGTSGLYEQYF. The CDR3 nucleotides read TGTGCCAGCAGTTTAAGGGGGACTAGCGGACTTTACGAGCAGTACTTC.

The chain has TRBV29-1 and TRBJ1-5; D is possibly TRBD1 (5 bases). Trimming took 4 bases from V and 4 from J, leaving 8 bases between them. Germline V gives CDR1 SQVTM, CDR2 ANQGSEA. CDR3 length: 12 amino acids. DNA of the CDR3: TGCAGCGTTGGGGAGGGGAATCAGCCCCAGCATTTT. Translated: CSVGEGNQPQHF.

The chain joins TRBV27 to TRBJ2-6; 8 bases agree with TRBD1. Trimming cost V 6 bases and J 2 bases; bases outside gene matches: 0. Per the germline V gene, CDR1 is MNHEY and CDR2 is SMNVEV (reference sequence). The CDR3 loop spans 14 amino acids. CDR3 loop: CASRDRAGANVLTF. The CDR3 DNA reads TGTGCCAGCAGGGACAGGGCTGGGGCCAACGTCCTGACTTTC. Full variable domain (missing parts from reference TRBV27 and TRBJ2-6): EAQVTQNPRYLITVTGKKLTVTCSQNMNHEYMSWYRQDPGLGLRQIYYSMNVEVTDKGDVPEGYKVSRKEKRNFPLILESPSPNQTSLYFCASRDRAGANVLTFGAGSRLTVL.

This clone was recorded only once. The chain combines TRBV6-5 with TRBJ2-7, with TRBD2 identical over 7 bases. This CDR3 has 14 amino acids. CDR1 MNHEY and CDR2 SVGAGI come from the germline V gene. Germline trimming cut 6 bases from V and 4 bases from J; bases unmatched to any gene: 9. This CDR3 is CASSTLARRYEQYF. As DNA, the CDR3 is TGTGCCAGCAGCACACTAGCGAGGAGGTACGAGCAGTACTTC.

The V call is TRBV19, the J call TRBJ2-3; 9 bases agree with TRBD1. CDR3 length: 17 residues. V lost 6 bases, J lost 0 bases, and 10 bases stayed unmatched. Germline assignment: CDR1 LNHDA and CDR2 SQIVND (reference sequence). The CDR3 DNA follows: TGTGCCAGTAGCGACCCCCGACAGGGGGTGAGCACAGATACGCAGTATTTT. Amino acid sequence: CASSDPRQGVSTDTQYF.

The chain combines TRBV2 with TRBJ1-3; the D is unclear. The V and J ends lost 3 bases and 9 bases respectively, with 18 bases between them. Germline CDR1 reads SNHLY; CDR2 reads FYNNEI. This CDR3 comprises 15 residues. CDR3 protein: CASSDTVLGRGTIYF. As DNA, the CDR3 is TGTGCCAGCAGTGATACAGTCCTTGGGAGAGGCACCATATATTTT.

The chain links TRBV4-1 to TRBJ2-7, with D possibly being TRBD1 (6 bases). With 1 base removed from V and 4 bases from J, the gap between germline ends came to 14 bases. The germline CDR1 and CDR2 sequences are MGHRA and YSYEKL. The CDR3 consists of 15 residues. The CDR3: CASSQGAQGGYEQYF. The CDR3 DNA is TGCGCCAGCAGCCAAGGAGCACAGGGCGGGTACGAGCAGTACTTC.

This chain uses TRBV10-2 with TRBJ2-7, with TRBD2 as a possible D gene (6 bases). Trimming shortened V by 2 bases and J by 4 bases, and 15 bases separated the two germline ends. The CDR3 is made up of 15 amino acids. Germline V gene lookup returns CDR1 WSHSY and CDR2 SAAADI. CDR3 residues: CASSETLRRAYEQYF. The CDR3 DNA reads TGCGCCAGCAGTGAGACTCTAAGGAGGGCGTACGAGCAGTACTTC.

The V gene is TRBV29-1, the J gene TRBJ2-1; 10 nucleotides agree with TRBD2. The CDR3 is 14 residues long. CDR1 is SQVTM, CDR2 ANQGSEA, per germline. The junction had 10 bases not matched to a gene; V was cut back by 7 bases and J by 7 bases. CDR3 amino acids: CSDKRGSGRNEQFF. The CDR3 DNA reads as TGCAGCGACAAAAGGGGTAGCGGGAGGAATGAGCAGTTCTTC.

This chain uses TRBV28 with TRBJ1-2; D is possibly TRBD1 (6 bases). The CDR3 has 14 residues. With 2 bases removed from V and 5 bases from J, the gap between germline ends came to 12 bases. Germline CDR1 is MDHEN and CDR2 is SYDVKM. Here the CDR3 DNA reads TGTGCCAGCAGTTTACCGGACAGCCGATATGGCTACACCTTC. Protein sequence: CASSLPDSRYGYTF.

The CDR3 sequence is CASSPPGQSIPYEQYF. In nucleotides, the CDR3 is TGTGCCAGCAGCCCTCCGGGACAGAGTATTCCCTACGAGCAGTACTTC. The chain joins TRBV13 to TRBJ2-7, with 7 nucleotides matching TRBD1. J lost 2 bases, V lost 5 bases, and 12 bases had no gene match. Germline assignment: CDR1 PRHDT and CDR2 FYEKMQ (reference sequence). CDR3 size: 16 residues.

The chain carries TRBV7-9 and TRBJ2-5, with 10 positions matching TRBD2. With V trimmed by 5 bases and J by 1 base, 1 base remained unmatched. This CDR3 comprises 14 residues. In germline, CDR1 is SEHNR, CDR2 FQNEAQ (reference sequence). For the CDR3, the DNA is TGTGCCAGCAGCAGACTAGCGGGCCAAGAGACCCAGTACTTC. Amino acids: CASSRLAGQETQYF.

Of note for this clone: Other DNA sequences of this sample code for an identical CDR3. The chain carries TRBV3-1 (or the pseudogene TRBV3-2) and TRBJ2-7; 10 bases are shared with TRBD1. The CDR3 runs 13 residues. The V gene's germline CDR1 is LGHDT and CDR2 YNNKEL (reference sequence). The V and J ends lost 4 bases and 3 bases, in that order; junction bases with no gene match: 0. The DNA for the CDR3 is TGTGCCAGCAGCCGGGACAGGGGCTACGAGCAGTACTTC. Translated: CASSRDRGYEQYF.

The V gene is TRBV3-1 (or the pseudogene TRBV3-2), the J gene TRBJ2-2; 13 positions agree with TRBD2. V shed 4 bases, J shed 4 bases, and the junction held 6 bases outside the gene matches. From germline, CDR1 is LGHDT and CDR2 YNNKEL (reference sequence). The CDR3 contains 17 residues. CDR3 bases: TGTGCCAGCAGCCTGGGACTAGCGGGACGGTCCACCGGGGAGCTGTTTTTT. Translated: CASSLGLAGRSTGELFF.

The chain joins TRBV15 to TRBJ1-1; D is unresolved. Germline V gene sequence: CDR1 LNHNV, CDR2 YYDKDF (reference sequence). The length of the CDR3 is 13 residues. V was clipped by 2 bases and J by 1 base, with 5 bases between them. The CDR3 DNA is TGTGCCACCAGCAGAAGCAAGAACACTGAAGCTTTCTTT. Residues: CATSRSKNTEAFF.

CDR3 DNA: TGTGCCAGCACCCTACAGGGTGCAACTAATGAAAAACTGTTTTTT. Translating it yields CASTLQGATNEKLFF. This chain links TRBV2 with TRBJ1-4, with a possible D match to TRBD1 (6 bases). V was pared by 7 bases and J by 0 bases, with 12 bases between. The CDR3 is 15 residues long. In germline, CDR1 is SNHLY, CDR2 FYNNEI.

The chain uses TRBV10-3 and TRBJ2-6; 9 bases match TRBD1. The trim removed 1 base at V and 0 bases at J, leaving 7 bases unmatched. Germline assignment: CDR1 ENHRY and CDR2 SYGVKD. This CDR3 contains 19 residues. DNA for the CDR3: TGTGCCATCAGTGAGTATGGGACAGGGACATCCTCTGGGGCCAACGTCCTGACTTTC. Encoded protein: CAISEYGTGTSSGANVLTF.

A word on this clone: At the DNA level, this CDR3 is encoded by other sequences in the same sample as well. The chain couples TRBV9 to TRBJ2-1; D perhaps matches TRBD1 (6 bases). V lost 3 bases to trimming and J lost 8 bases, with 15 bases between them. The CDR3 length is 14 residues. Germline CDR1 SGDLS, CDR2 YYNGEE. The DNA of the CDR3 is TGTGCCAGCAGCGAAAAAGCTCAGGGGTATGAGCAGTTCTTC. Protein product: CASSEKAQGYEQFF.

A note on this clone: This sample includes further DNA sequences coding for the same CDR3. This chain uses TRBV12-3 or TRBV12-4 with TRBJ2-2, with a possible D match to TRBD1 (6 bases). This CDR3 contains 13 residues. V was clipped by 1 base and J by 6 bases, with 6 bases between them. In DNA form, the CDR3 reads TGTGCCAGCAGTTTAGGGGGGCCCGGGGAGCTGTTTTTT. Translating gives CASSLGGPGELFF.

The CDR3 is CASSQWTGQSSGNTIYF. The CDR3 DNA reads TGTGCCAGCAGCCAGTGGACAGGCCAGAGCTCTGGAAACACCATATATTTT. This rearrangement joins TRBV3-1 (or the pseudogene TRBV3-2) to TRBJ1-3; 7 bases fit TRBD1. The germline V gene has CDR1 LGHDT and CDR2 YNNKEL (reference sequence). CDR3 length equals 17 residues. After removal of 3 bases from V and 0 bases from J, the junction contained 8 bases not matched to a gene.

The chain joins TRBV9 to TRBJ2-1; 8 positions match TRBD2. The CDR3 has 15 amino acids. CDR1 SGDLS and CDR2 YYNGEE come from the germline V gene. Germline trimming cut 0 bases from V and 7 bases from J; bases unmatched to any gene: 6. CDR3 residues: CASSVGAGVGNEQFF. The DNA for the CDR3 is TGTGCCAGCAGCGTAGGAGCGGGAGTAGGAAATGAGCAGTTCTTC.

Concerning this clone: In the same sample, other DNA sequences code for this CDR3. V and J are TRBV7-2 and TRBJ2-5, with 7 bases lining up with TRBD1. The CDR3 is made up of 14 amino acids. After removal of 4 bases from V and 2 bases from J, the junction contained 4 bases not matched to a gene. Germline V gives CDR1 SGHTA, CDR2 FQGNSA. CDR3: CASSSDRTQETQYF. The CDR3 bases are TGTGCCAGCAGCTCGGACAGGACGCAAGAGACCCAGTACTTC.

V usage is TRBV7-2 and J usage is TRBJ2-3; the match to TRBD1 covers 7 bases. Trimming at V came to 4 bases and at J to 3 bases, leaving 7 bases not matched to a gene. Per germline, CDR1 SGHTA and CDR2 FQGNSA. The CDR3 is 15 residues long. The CDR3 reads CASSSGQSRTDTQYF. The CDR3 nucleotides are TGTGCCAGCAGCTCGGGACAGAGTCGTACAGATACGCAGTATTTT.

V is TRBV11-3 and J is TRBJ2-1; 12 nucleotides agree with TRBD1. This CDR3 spans 15 amino acids. With 1 base clipped from V and 7 bases from J, the junction kept 2 bases outside the gene matches. CDR1 and CDR2 from the germline V gene are SGHNT and YENEEA. CDR3: CASSLGGQGANEQFF. The CDR3 DNA is TGTGCCAGCAGCTTAGGGGGACAGGGGGCGAATGAGCAGTTCTTC.

The V gene is TRBV3-1 (or the pseudogene TRBV3-2), the J gene TRBJ1-2; 11 positions agree with TRBD1. This CDR3 has 16 amino acids. J gave up 2 bases and V 3 bases, and 5 bases lay outside the gene matches. The V gene's germline CDR1 is LGHDT and CDR2 YNNKEL (reference sequence). The CDR3 bases are TGTGCCAGCAGCCAGGACAGGGGGCCCCCAAACTATGGCTACACCTTC. It specifies CASSQDRGPPNYGYTF.

This chain links TRBV3-1 (or the pseudogene TRBV3-2) with TRBJ1-2; unclear D gene. CDR1 is LGHDT and CDR2 is YNNKEL in the germline V gene (reference sequence). V was shortened by 5 bases and J by 4 bases, with 14 bases between the two germline ends. The CDR3 loop spans 14 amino acids. CDR3: CASSYLERGYGYTF. In nucleotides, the CDR3 is TGTGCCAGCAGCTACTTGGAGAGAGGCTATGGCTACACCTTC.

This chain uses TRBV15 with TRBJ2-7, with D perhaps matching TRBD1 (5 bases). Per germline, CDR1 LNHNV and CDR2 YYDKDF (reference sequence). The CDR3 sequence is 15 residues long. Deletions cut 5 bases from V and 2 bases from J, with 16 bases between. In DNA form, the CDR3 reads TGTGCCACCAGCGCCCCAGGGCCAGGGACCTACGAGCAGTACTTC. Amino acids: CATSAPGPGTYEQYF.

J is TRBJ2-7 and V is TRBV10-1; TRBD2 matches at 10 bases. Looked up from germline, CDR1 is WNHNN and CDR2 is SYGVQD (reference sequence). CDR3 length equals 14 residues. The J segment lost 7 bases and the V segment lost 2 bases, leaving 5 bases of the junction unmatched. The CDR3 DNA reads as TGCGCCAGCAGTGAGGCTAGCGGGAGACGTGAGCAGTACTTC. Translating gives CASSEASGRREQYF.

The chain combines TRBV7-9 with TRBJ1-4; a possible D gene is TRBD1 (6 bases). V lost 3 bases and J lost 8, with 13 bases in between. Germline CDR1 and CDR2: SEHNR and FQNEAQ (reference sequence). The CDR3 contains 14 residues. In nucleotides, the CDR3 is TGTGCCAGCAGCTTCCGGCAGGGGAAGGAAAAACTGTTTTTT. Translated: CASSFRQGKEKLFF.